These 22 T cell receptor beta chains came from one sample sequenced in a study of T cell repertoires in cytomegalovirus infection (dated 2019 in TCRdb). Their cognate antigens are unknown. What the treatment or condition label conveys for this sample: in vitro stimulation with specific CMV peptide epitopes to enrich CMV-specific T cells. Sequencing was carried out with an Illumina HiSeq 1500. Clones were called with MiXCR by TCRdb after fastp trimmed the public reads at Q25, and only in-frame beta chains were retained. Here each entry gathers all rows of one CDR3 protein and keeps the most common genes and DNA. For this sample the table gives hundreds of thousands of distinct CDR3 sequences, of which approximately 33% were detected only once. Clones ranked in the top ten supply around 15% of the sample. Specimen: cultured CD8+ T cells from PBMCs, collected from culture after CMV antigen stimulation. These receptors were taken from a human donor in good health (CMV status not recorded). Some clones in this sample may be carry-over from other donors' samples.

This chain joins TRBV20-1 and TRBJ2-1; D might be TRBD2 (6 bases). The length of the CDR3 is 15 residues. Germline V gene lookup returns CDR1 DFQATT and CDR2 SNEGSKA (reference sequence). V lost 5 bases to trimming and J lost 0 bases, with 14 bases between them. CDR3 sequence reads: CSAGLDGSSYNEQFF. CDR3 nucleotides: TGCAGTGCTGGCCTGGACGGGAGCTCCTACAATGAGCAGTTCTTC.

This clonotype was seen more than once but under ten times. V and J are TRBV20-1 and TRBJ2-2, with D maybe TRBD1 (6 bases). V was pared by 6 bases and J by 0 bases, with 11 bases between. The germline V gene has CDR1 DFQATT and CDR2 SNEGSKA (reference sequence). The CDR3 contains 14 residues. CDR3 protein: CSAIQGSNTGELFF. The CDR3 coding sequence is TGCAGTGCAATACAGGGCTCGAACACCGGGGAGCTGTTTTTT.

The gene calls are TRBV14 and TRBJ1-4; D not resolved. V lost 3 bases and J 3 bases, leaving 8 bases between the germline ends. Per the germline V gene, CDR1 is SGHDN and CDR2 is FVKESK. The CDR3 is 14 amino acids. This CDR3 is CASSHRASNEKLFF. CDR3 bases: TGTGCCAGCAGCCACCGGGCATCTAATGAAAAACTGTTTTTT.

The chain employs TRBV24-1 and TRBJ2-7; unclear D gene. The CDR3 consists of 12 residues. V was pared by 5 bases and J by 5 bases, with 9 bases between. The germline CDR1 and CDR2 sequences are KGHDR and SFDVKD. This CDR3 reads CATSVSPDEQYV. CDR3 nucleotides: TGTGCCACCAGTGTTTCACCAGACGAGCAGTACGTC.

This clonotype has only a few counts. This chain's CDR3 is CASSFDSVVGSGNTGELFF. The CDR3, as DNA: TGTGCCAGCAGCTTTGATTCGGTCGTAGGGTCGGGGAACACCGGGGAGCTGTTTTTT. This sequence joins TRBV7-9 and TRBJ2-2; no firm D call. This CDR3 has 19 residues. Trimming took off 3 bases at V and 1 base at J, with 21 bases between the two ends. CDR1 is SEHNR and CDR2 is FQNEAQ in the germline V gene (reference sequence).

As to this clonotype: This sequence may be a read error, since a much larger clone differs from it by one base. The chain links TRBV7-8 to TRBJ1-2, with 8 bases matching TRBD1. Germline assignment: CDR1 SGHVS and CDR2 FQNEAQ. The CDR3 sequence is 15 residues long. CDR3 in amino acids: CASSAGGTGGYGYIF. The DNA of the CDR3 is TGTGCCAGCAGCGCCGGAGGGACAGGCGGCTATGGCTACATCTTC.

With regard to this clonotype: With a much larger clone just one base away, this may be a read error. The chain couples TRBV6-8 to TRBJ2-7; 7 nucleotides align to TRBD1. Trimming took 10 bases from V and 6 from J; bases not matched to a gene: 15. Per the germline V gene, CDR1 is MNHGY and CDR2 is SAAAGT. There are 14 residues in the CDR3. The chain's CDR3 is CANSPLGRGIEQYV. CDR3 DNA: TGTGCCAACAGCCCCCTGGGCAGGGGGATCGAGCAGTACGTC.

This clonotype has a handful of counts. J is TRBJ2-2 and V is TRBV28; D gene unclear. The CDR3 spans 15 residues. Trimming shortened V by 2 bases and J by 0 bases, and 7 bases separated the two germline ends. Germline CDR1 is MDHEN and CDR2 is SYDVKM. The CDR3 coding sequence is TGTGCCAGCAGTTTAACGGCCGCGAACACCGGGGAGCTGTTTTTT. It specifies CASSLTAANTGELFF.

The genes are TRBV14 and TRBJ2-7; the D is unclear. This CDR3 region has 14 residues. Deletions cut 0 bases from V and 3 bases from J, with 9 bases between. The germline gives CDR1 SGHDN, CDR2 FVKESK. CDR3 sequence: CASSQEGIRYEQYF. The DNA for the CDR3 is TGTGCCAGCAGCCAAGAGGGCATCCGCTACGAGCAGTACTTC. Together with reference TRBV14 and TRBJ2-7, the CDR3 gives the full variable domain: EAGVTQFPSHSVIEKGQTVTLRCDPISGHDNLYWYRRVMGKEIKFLLHFVKESKQDESGMPNNRFLAERTGGTYSTLKVQPAELEDSGVYFCASSQEGIRYEQYFGPGTRLTVT.

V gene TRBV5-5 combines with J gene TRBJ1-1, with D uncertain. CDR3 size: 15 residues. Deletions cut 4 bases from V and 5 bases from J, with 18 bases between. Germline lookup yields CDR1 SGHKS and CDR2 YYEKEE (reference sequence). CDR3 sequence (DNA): TGTGCCAGCAGCCCGTATAGGATCACGGTGACTGAAGCTTTCTTT. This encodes CASSPYRITVTEAFF.

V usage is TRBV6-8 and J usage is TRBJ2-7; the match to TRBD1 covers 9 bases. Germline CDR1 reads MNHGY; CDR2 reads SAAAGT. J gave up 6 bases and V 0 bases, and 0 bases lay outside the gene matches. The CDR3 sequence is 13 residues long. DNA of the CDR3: TGTGCCAGCAGTTACTCGACAGGGGGCGAGCAGTACTTC. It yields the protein CASSYSTGGEQYF.

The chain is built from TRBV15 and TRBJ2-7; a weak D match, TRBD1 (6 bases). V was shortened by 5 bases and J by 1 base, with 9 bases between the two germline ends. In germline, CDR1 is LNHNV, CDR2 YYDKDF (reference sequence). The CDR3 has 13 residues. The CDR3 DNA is TGTGCCACCAGCGAGGACAGATCCTACGAGCAGTACTTC. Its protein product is CATSEDRSYEQYF. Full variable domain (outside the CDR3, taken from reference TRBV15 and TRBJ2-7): DAMVIQNPRYQVTQFGKPVTLSCSQTLNHNVMYWYQQKSSQAPKLLFHYYDKDFNNEADTPDNFQSRRPNTSFCFLDIRSPGLGDTAMYLCATSEDRSYEQYFGPGTRLTVT.

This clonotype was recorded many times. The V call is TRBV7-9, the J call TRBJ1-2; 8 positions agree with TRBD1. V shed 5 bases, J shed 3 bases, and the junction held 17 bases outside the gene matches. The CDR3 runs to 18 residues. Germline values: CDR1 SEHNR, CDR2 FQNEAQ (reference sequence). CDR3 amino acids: CASSHVRTGREFDYGYTF. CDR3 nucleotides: TGTGCCAGCAGCCACGTGCGGACAGGGAGGGAATTCGACTATGGCTACACCTTC.

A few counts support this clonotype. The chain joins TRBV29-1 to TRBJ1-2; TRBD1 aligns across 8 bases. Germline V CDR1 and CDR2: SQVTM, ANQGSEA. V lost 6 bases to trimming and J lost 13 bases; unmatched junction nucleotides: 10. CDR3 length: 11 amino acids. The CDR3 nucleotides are TGCAGCGTCCTTCAGGGGGCGCGGGGCACCTTC. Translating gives CSVLQGARGTF.

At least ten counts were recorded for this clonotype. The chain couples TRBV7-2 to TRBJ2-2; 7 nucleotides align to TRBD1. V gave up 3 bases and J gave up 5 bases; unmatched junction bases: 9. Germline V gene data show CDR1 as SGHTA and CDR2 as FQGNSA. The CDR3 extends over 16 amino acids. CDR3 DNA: TGTGCCAGCAGCTTTTCCGGGACAGTAGTTACCGGGGAGCTGTTTTTT. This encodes CASSFSGTVVTGELFF. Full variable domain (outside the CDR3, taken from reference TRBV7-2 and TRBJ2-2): GAGVSQSPSNKVTEKGKDVELRCDPISGHTALYWYRQSLGQGLEFLIYFQGNSAPDKSGLPSDRFSAERTGGSVSTLTIQRTQQEDSAVYLCASSFSGTVVTGELFFGEGSRLTVL.

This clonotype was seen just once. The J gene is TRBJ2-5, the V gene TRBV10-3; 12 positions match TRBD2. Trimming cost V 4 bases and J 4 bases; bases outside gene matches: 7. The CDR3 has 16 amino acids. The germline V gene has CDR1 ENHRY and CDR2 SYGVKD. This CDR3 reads CAISGGPGLAGETQYF. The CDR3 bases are TGTGCCATCAGTGGGGGGCCGGGACTAGCGGGAGAGACCCAGTACTTC.

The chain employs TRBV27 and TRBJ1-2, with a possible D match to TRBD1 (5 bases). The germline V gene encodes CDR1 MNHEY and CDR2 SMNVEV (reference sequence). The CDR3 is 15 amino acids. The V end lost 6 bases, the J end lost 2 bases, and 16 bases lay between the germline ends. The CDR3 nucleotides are TGTGCCAGCAGCCCCCGAGGGCCAGGGAACTATGGCTACACCTTC. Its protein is CASSPRGPGNYGYTF.

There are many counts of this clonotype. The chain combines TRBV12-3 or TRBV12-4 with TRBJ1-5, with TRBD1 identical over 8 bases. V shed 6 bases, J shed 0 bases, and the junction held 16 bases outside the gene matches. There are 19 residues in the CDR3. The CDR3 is CASSMGWDRTRYSNQPQHF. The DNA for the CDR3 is TGTGCCAGCAGCATGGGATGGGACAGGACAAGGTATAGCAATCAGCCCCAGCATTTT.

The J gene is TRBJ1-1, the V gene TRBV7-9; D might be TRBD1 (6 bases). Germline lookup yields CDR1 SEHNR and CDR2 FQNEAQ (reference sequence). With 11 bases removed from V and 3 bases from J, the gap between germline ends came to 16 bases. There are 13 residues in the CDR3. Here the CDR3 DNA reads TGTGCCGGAAACCGGGACAAGGACACTGAAGCTTTCTTT. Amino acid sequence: CAGNRDKDTEAFF.

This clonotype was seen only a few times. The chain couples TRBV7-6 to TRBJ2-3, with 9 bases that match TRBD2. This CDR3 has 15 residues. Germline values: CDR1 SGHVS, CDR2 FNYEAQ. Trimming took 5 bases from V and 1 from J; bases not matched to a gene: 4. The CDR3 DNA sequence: TGTGCCAGCAGCGGCGAGCGGGGGGGCACAGATACGCAGTATTTT. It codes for CASSGERGGTDTQYF.

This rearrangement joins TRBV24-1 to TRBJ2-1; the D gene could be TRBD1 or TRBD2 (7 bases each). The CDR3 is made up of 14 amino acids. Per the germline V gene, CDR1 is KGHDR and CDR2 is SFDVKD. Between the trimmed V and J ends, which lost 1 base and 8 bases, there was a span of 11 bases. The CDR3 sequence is CATSDFSGGDEQFF. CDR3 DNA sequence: TGTGCCACCAGTGATTTCTCAGGGGGGGATGAGCAGTTCTTC.

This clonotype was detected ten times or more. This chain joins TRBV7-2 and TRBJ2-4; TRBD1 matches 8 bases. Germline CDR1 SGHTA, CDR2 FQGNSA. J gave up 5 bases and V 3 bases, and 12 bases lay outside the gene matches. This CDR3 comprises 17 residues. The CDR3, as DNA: TGTGCCAGCAGCTTTCGTCCCGGGACAGGTTTGGAAAACATTCAGTACTTC. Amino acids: CASSFRPGTGLENIQYF.